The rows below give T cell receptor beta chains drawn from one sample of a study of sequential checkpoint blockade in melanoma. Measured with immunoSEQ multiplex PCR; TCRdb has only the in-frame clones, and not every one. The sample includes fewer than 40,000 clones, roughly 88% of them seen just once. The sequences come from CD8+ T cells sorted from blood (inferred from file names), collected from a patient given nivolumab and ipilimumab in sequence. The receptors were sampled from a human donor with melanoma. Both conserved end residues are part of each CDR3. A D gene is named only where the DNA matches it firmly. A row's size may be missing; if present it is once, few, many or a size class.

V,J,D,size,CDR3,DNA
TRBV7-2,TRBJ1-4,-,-,CASSLGGPNEKLFF,TGTGCCAGCAGCTTAGGGGGGCCGAATGAAAAACTGTTTTTT
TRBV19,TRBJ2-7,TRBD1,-,CASSIGTGAYEQYF,TGTGCCAGTAGTATAGGGACAGGAGCCTACGAGCAGTACTTC
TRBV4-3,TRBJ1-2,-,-,CASSHHDSDYGYTF,TGCGCCAGCAGCCACCACGACAGCGACTATGGCTACACCTTC
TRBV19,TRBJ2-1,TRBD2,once,CASSLNRGTSDEQFF,TGTGCCAGTAGCCTTAACCGAGGGACTAGCGATGAGCAGTTCTTC
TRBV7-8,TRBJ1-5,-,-,CASSLTSHPQHF,TGTGCCAGCAGCTTAACCAGTCACCCCCAGCATTTT
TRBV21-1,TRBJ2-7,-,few,CASSKGPTSARGPYEQYF,TGTGCCAGCAGCAAAGGTCCCACATCGGCCAGGGGACCCTACGAGCAGTACTTC
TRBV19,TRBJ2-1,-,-,CASTLGGPYNEQFF,TGTGCCAGTACCTTGGGGGGACCCTACAATGAGCAGTTCTTC
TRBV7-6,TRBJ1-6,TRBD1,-,CASSLASSRGPLHF,TGTGCCAGCAGCTTAGCGAGCAGCAGGGGGCCCCTCCACTTT
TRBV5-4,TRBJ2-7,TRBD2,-,CASSQGGTSGPVPEQYF,TGTGCCAGCAGCCAAGGGGGGACTAGCGGGCCAGTCCCCGAGCAGTACTTC
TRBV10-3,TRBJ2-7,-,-,CAISESGPSSSYEQYF,TGTGCCATCAGTGAGTCTGGGCCGAGCTCCTCCTACGAGCAGTACTTC
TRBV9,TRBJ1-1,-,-,CASSVGLGGEAFF,TGTGCCAGCAGCGTAGGATTGGGGGGGGAAGCTTTCTTT